A selection of T cell receptor beta chains follows, all from one sample in a study of T-cell reconstitution after alpha-beta-depleted transplantation in children. Each CDR3 protein gets one entry after TCRdb re-called the PCR reads with MiXCR. The data hold 150,000 to 200,000 distinct CDR3 sequences, with approximately 6.6% observed a single time. The sequences come from PBMCs from the stem cell graft donor, collected from the stem cell graft. The receptors come from a human donor who donated a stem cell graft to a child with Wiskott-Aldrich syndrome. CDR3s include the opening cysteine and the closing phenylalanine or tryptophan. A D gene is named only where the DNA matches it firmly. For some rows the clone size is stated as once, few or many, or as a class when expanded; others skip it.

V gene	J gene	D gene	clone size	CDR3 DNA	CDR3 protein
TRBV5-1	TRBJ2-6	TRBD1	-	TGCGCCAGCAGCTTGAGACCCGGGACAGGGTACTCTGGGGCCAACGTCCTGACTTTC	CASSLRPGTGYSGANVLTF
TRBV6-5	TRBJ1-1	-	many	TGTGCCAGCAGGAGCCCCGGGACAAGGAGGACTGAAGCTTTCTTT	CASRSPGTRRTEAFF
TRBV20-1	TRBJ1-1	-	many	TGCAGCACCCCAGGGGACTGGAACACTGAAGCTTTCTTT	CSTPGDWNTEAFF
TRBV6-5	TRBJ2-7	TRBD1	many	TGTGCCAGCAGTTACTCGCATCGGGACAGGGTTAACGAGCAGTACTTC	CASSYSHRDRVNEQYF
TRBV7-9	TRBJ2-4	TRBD1	few	TGTGCCGGAGACACAGGGGACGGGGTTCAGTACTTC	CAGDTGDGVQYF
TRBV7-2	TRBJ1-4	-	many	TGTGCCAACAGCTCCGGAACAGGTCCTGCAACTAATGAAAAACTGTTTTTT	CANSSGTGPATNEKLFF
TRBV27	TRBJ2-1	TRBD2	few	TGTGCCAGCAGTTTATCTGTGGTAGCGGGAGATAATGAGCAGTTCTTC	CASSLSVVAGDNEQFF
TRBV5-1	TRBJ2-3	TRBD2	many	TGCGCCAGCAGCGTGCCGTCCAGCGGGGCAGATACGCAGTATTTT	CASSVPSSGADTQYF
TRBV11-2	TRBJ2-5	TRBD2	many	TGTGCCAGCAGCCTTCTAGCGGGAGGGGGCGAGACCCAGTACTTC	CASSLLAGGGETQYF
TRBV20-1	TRBJ2-7	TRBD2	many	TGCAGTGCCTACTCCCTGCGGGAGGGTATATACGAGCAGTACTTC	CSAYSLREGIYEQYF